This passage covers 11 T cell receptor beta chains from one sample sequenced in a study of graft-versus-host responses after intestinal transplantation. No antigen has been identified for these receptors. TCRdb's table, derived via immunoSEQ multiplex PCR, lists solely in-frame clones and lacks some. The sample comprises tens of thousands of clones, approximately 95% of which are singletons, and under 0.25% rests with the top ten. Specimen: unstimulated CD8+ T cells sorted from spleen or lymph node cells, collected before transplant. The receptor source for this set is a human donor who was the organ donor for an intestinal transplant.

The chain is built from TRBV11-2 and TRBJ2-5; perhaps TRBD1 as D (6 bases). Judging by the DNA end, TRBJ2-7 fits better; the J call may be wrong. Germline loops: CDR1 SGHAT, CDR2 FQNNGV. The CDR3 runs to 15 residues. For the CDR3, the DNA is TGTGCCAGCAGCTTAGACTTGGACAGAGGCTACGAGCAGTACTTC. This gives the protein CASSLDLDRGYEQYF.

J is TRBJ1-2 and V is TRBV5-1; TRBD1 matches 8 bases. Germline trimming cut 0 bases from V and 4 bases from J; bases unmatched to any gene: 5. The germline V gene has CDR1 SGHRS and CDR2 YFSETQ. This CDR3 is built from 15 residues. In nucleotides, the CDR3 is TGCGCCAGCAGCTTGGGACAGGGGATTTTCTATGGCTACACCTTC. It yields the protein CASSLGQGIFYGYTF. The entire variable domain, with the rest obtained from reference TRBV5-1 and TRBJ1-2, is as follows: KAGVTQTPRYLIKTRGQQVTLSCSPISGHRSVSWYQQTPGQGLQFLFEYFSETQRNKGNFPGRFSGRQFSNSRSEMNVSTLELGDSALYLCASSLGQGIFYGYTFGSGTRLTVV.

The genes are TRBV27 and TRBJ2-1; D unclear. The V and J ends lost 4 bases and 7 bases respectively, with 5 bases between them. CDR1 and CDR2 (germline): MNHEY, SMNVEV (reference sequence). This CDR3 has 11 residues. CDR3 DNA: TGTGCCAGCAGTTGGCGAAATGAGCAGTTCTTC. Its protein is CASSWRNEQFF.

The chain is built from TRBV29-1 and TRBJ2-7; 8 nucleotides align to TRBD2. The length of the CDR3 is 13 residues. J was trimmed by 1 base and V by 7 bases; bases with no gene match: 6. CDR1 SQVTM and CDR2 ANQGSEA come from the germline V gene. The CDR3 coding sequence is TGCAGCGCGGGAGGGACGGAGTCCTACGAGCAGTACTTC. Translation: CSAGGTESYEQYF.

This clone has just one count. The chain is built from TRBV11-3 and TRBJ2-2; possible D gene TRBD1, 6 bases. Germline V lookup: CDR1 SGHNT, CDR2 YENEEA. Trimming took off 0 bases at V and 4 bases at J, with 12 bases between the two ends. This CDR3 comprises 16 residues. Written as DNA, the CDR3 is TGTGCCAGCAGCTTAGACCTGGCAGGGGTCACCGGGGAGCTGTTTTTT. Protein product: CASSLDLAGVTGELFF.

The V and J genes are TRBV13 and TRBJ2-7, with TRBD2 matching 8 bases. V shed 2 bases, J shed 2 bases, and the junction held 20 bases outside the gene matches. The CDR3 is made up of 20 amino acids. Germline-derived CDR1 and CDR2 are PRHDT and FYEKMQ (reference sequence). Written as DNA, the CDR3 is TGTGCCAGCAGCTTATCGGTCGGGGGGGCCAGGGTAGCGGGAACCTACGAGCAGTACTTC. This encodes CASSLSVGGARVAGTYEQYF.

The J gene is TRBJ2-3, the V gene TRBV10-2; the match to TRBD2 covers 7 bases. The CDR3 length is 15 residues. Germline V gives CDR1 WSHSY, CDR2 SAAADI. V dropped 4 bases and J dropped 3; count of bases not matched to a gene: 7. CDR3 sequence reads: CASSVASGSTDTQYF. The CDR3 coding sequence is TGCGCCAGCAGTGTTGCTAGCGGTTCGACAGATACGCAGTATTTT.

V is TRBV19 and J is TRBJ1-1; 7 nucleotides match TRBD1. This CDR3 contains 12 residues. V lost 3 bases to trimming and J lost 11 bases; unmatched junction nucleotides: 6. Germline V lookup: CDR1 LNHDA, CDR2 SQIVND (reference sequence). CDR3 residues: CASSIDTGEAFF. The CDR3 DNA reads TGTGCCAGTAGTATTGACACAGGGGAGGCTTTCTTT.

The V gene is TRBV5-1, the J gene TRBJ1-1; D call uncertain. The germline V gene has CDR1 SGHRS and CDR2 YFSETQ. This CDR3 has 11 amino acids. V dropped 2 bases and J dropped 6 bases, with 5 bases sitting between them. The CDR3 DNA follows: TGCGCCAGCAGCTTCCGGCCTGAAGCTTTCTTT. Translation gives CASSFRPEAFF.

CDR3 residues: CASSPGTRGFEQYF. The DNA of the CDR3 is TGTGCCAGCAGCCCCGGGACGAGGGGATTTGAGCAGTACTTC. The V call is TRBV13, the J call TRBJ2-7; either TRBD1 or TRBD2 may supply D (5 bases each). The ends were cut back, 5 bases at V and 7 bases at J, with 18 bases in the middle. CDR1 and CDR2 (germline): PRHDT, FYEKMQ (reference sequence). This CDR3 region has 14 residues.

This chain connects TRBV30 to TRBJ1-1; 8 nucleotides agree with TRBD1. With V trimmed by 2 bases and J by 4 bases, 3 bases remained unmatched. This CDR3 is 13 amino acids long. CDR1 and CDR2 (germline): GTSNPN, SVGIG (reference sequence). CDR3 DNA: TGTGCCTGGAGTCAGGGGGCGAGCACTGAAGCTTTCTTT. Protein sequence: CAWSQGASTEAFF.